This T cell receptor beta chain was sequenced in a study of chemoradiotherapy in HPV16-positive cancers. Using immunoSEQ multiplex PCR, the repertoire was profiled, and TCRdb retains in-frame clones only, with some absent. The sample shows 20,000 or so clones, around nine tenths of them seen only once. V was pared by 3 bases and J by 4 bases, with 4 bases of the junction left unmatched. This CDR3 region has 15 residues. Germline lookup yields CDR1 SGHNT and CDR2 YYREEE (reference sequence). The chain recombines TRBV5-4 with TRBJ1-1, with 12 bases aligning to TRBD1. The clonotype originates from a human donor with HPV-associated anogenital cancer. This material consisted of blood, taken from a patient who underwent chemoradiotherapy. The CDR3 loop reads CASSWDRGLGTEAFF. Here the CDR3 DNA reads TGTGCCAGCAGCTGGGACAGGGGGCTAGGCACTGAAGCTTTCTTT.